These T cell receptor beta chains were read from a single sample in a study of shared clonotypes between healthy human individuals. The repertoire was sequenced with immunoSEQ multiplex PCR; TCRdb's copy has only in-frame clones and lacks some. Of nearly 1,000,000 clones listed, more than 75% were seen once; the top ten hold over 1.3%. Sequencing used memory CD4+ T cells sorted from blood. These receptors were collected from a man aged 18 to 35 in good health. The CDR3 runs from the conserved cysteine through the conserved F or W. The order of the fields is clone size, D gene, J gene, V gene, CDR3 protein, CDR3 DNA. The D gene is left open where the match is weak. Not every row has a clone size; where given, it reads once, few, many or a size class.

>.|.|TRBJ1-2|TRBV30
CAWSVRGGNGYTF
TGTGCCTGGAGTGTACGAGGAGGGAACGGCTACACCTTC
>.|.|TRBJ2-3|TRBV5-1
CASSWERVDTQYF
TGCGCCAGCAGCTGGGAGCGGGTTGATACGCAGTATTTT
>.|.|TRBJ2-5|TRBV6-1
CASSEAGRSLGTQYF
TGTGCCAGCAGTGAAGCGGGACGGTCCCTAGGGACCCAGTACTTC
>few|TRBD1|TRBJ2-7|TRBV5-1
CASSYDRAYEQYF
TGCGCCAGCAGCTATGACAGGGCCTACGAGCAGTACTTC
>many|.|TRBJ1-4|TRBV2
CATTRVINEKLFF
TGTGCCACCACCAGGGTGATAAATGAAAAACTGTTTTTT
>.|TRBD2|TRBJ2-1|TRBV6-1
CASRGAGGNEQFF
TGTGCCAGCAGAGGGGCGGGAGGGAATGAGCAGTTCTTC
>.|.|TRBJ2-4|TRBV7-2
CASRALGGKNIQYF
TGTGCCAGCAGAGCCTTAGGGGGCAAAAACATTCAGTACTTC
>.|.|TRBJ1-2|TRBV11-1
CASSLDLVLDGYTF
TGTGCCAGCAGCTTAGATCTAGTTCTCGATGGCTACACCTTC
>few|.|TRBJ1-1|TRBV6-5
CASTTGYTEAFF
TGTGCCAGCACCACAGGGTACACTGAAGCTTTCTTT
>.|.|TRBJ1-1|TRBV5-8
CASSMFEAFF
TGTGCCAGCAGCATGTTTGAAGCTTTCTTT
>.|TRBD2|TRBJ2-7|TRBV9
CASSVGLAGGSSYEQYF
TGTGCCAGCAGCGTAGGTCTAGCGGGAGGAAGTTCCTACGAGCAGTACTTC
>.|.|TRBJ2-3|TRBV5-1
CASSLGSYPTDTQYF
TGCGCCAGCAGCTTAGGCAGTTACCCCACAGATACGCAGTATTTT
>.|.|TRBJ2-7|TRBV5-1
CASRGVGGEQYF
TGCGCCAGCAGGGGGGTAGGCGGCGAGCAGTACTTC
>.|.|TRBJ2-5|TRBV9
CASSPHTVQETQYF
TGTGCCAGCAGCCCTCACACGGTACAAGAGACCCAGTACTTC
>many|TRBD1|TRBJ2-7|TRBV19
CASSVARDRGLVF
TGTGCCAGTAGTGTCGCCCGGGACAGAGGACTTGTATTC
>few|TRBD2|TRBJ2-5|TRBV5-1
CASSQAGGQRAQETQYF
TGCGCCAGCAGCCAAGCGGGAGGCCAAAGAGCGCAAGAGACCCAGTACTTC
>.|.|TRBJ1-6|TRBV18
CASSPDNTGSPLHF
TGTGCCAGCTCTCCCGACAATACAGGTTCACCCCTCCACTTT
>.|TRBD1|TRBJ1-1|TRBV10-3
CAISVSGQGKKAFF
TGTGCCATCAGTGTTTCGGGACAGGGCAAAAAAGCTTTCTTT
>.|.|TRBJ1-2|TRBV6-1
CASSVVMGSYTF
TGTGCCAGCAGCGTAGTGATGGGTAGCTACACCTTC
>.|.|TRBJ2-1|TRBV5-4
CASSSSRDRSYNEQFF
TGTGCCAGCAGCTCTAGCCGGGACCGGTCCTACAATGAGCAGTTCTTC
>.|TRBD2|TRBJ2-1|TRBV2
CASGTSGVTYNEQFF
TGTGCCAGCGGGACTAGCGGGGTAACCTACAATGAGCAGTTCTTC
>.|.|TRBJ1-1|TRBV6-4
CASSPGGAANTEAFF
TGTGCCAGCAGTCCCGGGGGGGCGGCGAACACTGAAGCTTTCTTT
>few|TRBD1|TRBJ1-5|TRBV10-2
CASSDQGTGSNQPQHF
TGCGCCAGCAGTGACCAGGGGACAGGGAGCAATCAGCCCCAGCATTTT
>.|TRBD1|TRBJ1-4|TRBV2
CASTARQGTNEKLFF
TGTGCCAGCACTGCTCGACAGGGAACTAATGAAAAACTGTTTTTT
>few|.|TRBJ2-7|TRBV6-5
CASRSESGQYF
TGTGCCAGCAGGTCAGAGTCTGGGCAGTACTTC
>.|TRBD1|TRBJ2-7|TRBV7-8
CASSPSGGKYEQYF
TGTGCCAGCAGCCCCTCAGGGGGCAAGTACGAGCAGTACTTC
>few|.|TRBJ2-2|TRBV29-1
CSVAGQTSAGELFF
TGCAGCGTTGCCGGACAGACTTCCGCCGGGGAGCTGTTTTTT
>.|TRBD1|TRBJ2-7|TRBV5-1
CASSLVPGQNYEQYF
TGCGCCAGCAGCTTGGTTCCGGGACAGAACTACGAGCAGTACTTC
>.|TRBD2|TRBJ2-3|TRBV9
CASSRREGGTDTQYF
TGTGCCAGCAGCAGGCGGGAGGGGGGCACAGATACGCAGTATTTT
>.|TRBD1|TRBJ1-3|TRBV9
CASSVDPSAGGYAGNTIYF
TGTGCCAGCAGCGTAGATCCGTCGGCAGGGGGGTACGCTGGAAACACCATATATTTT
>.|TRBD1|TRBJ1-2|TRBV11-2
CASSRDRGPLGYGYTF
TGTGCCAGCAGCAGAGACAGGGGGCCTTTGGGCTATGGCTACACCTTC
>.|TRBD2|TRBJ2-2|TRBV30
CVWRLAGLNGELFF
TGTGTCTGGAGACTAGCGGGACTGAACGGGGAGCTGTTTTTT
>.|TRBD1|TRBJ1-5|TRBV28
CASRTGGEGDRPQHF
TGTGCCAGCAGGACAGGGGGCGAGGGGGATCGGCCCCAGCATTTT
>.|.|TRBJ2-1|TRBV10-3
CAISSGTPTRNEQFF
TGTGCCATCAGTTCCGGGACCCCTACGAGGAATGAGCAGTTCTTC
>once|.|TRBJ2-7|TRBV5-1
CASSPTPGGASYEQYF
TGCGCCAGCAGCCCTACACCAGGGGGGGCCTCCTACGAGCAGTACTTC
>.|.|TRBJ2-7|TRBV4-1
CASSQEPGMEPYF
TGCGCCAGCAGCCAGGAACCGGGGATGGAGCCGTACTTC
>few|.|TRBJ2-5|TRBV5-4
CASSPSGGAGETQYF
TGTGCCAGCAGCCCATCAGGGGGGGCCGGGGAGACCCAGTACTTC
>.|.|TRBJ2-7|TRBV11-2
CASSLGNAAYEQYF
TGTGCCAGCAGCTTAGGCAATGCAGCTTACGAGCAGTACTTC
>.|TRBD1|TRBJ1-4|TRBV5-5
CASSPDRAATNEKLFF
TGTGCCAGCAGCCCGGACAGGGCCGCAACTAATGAAAAACTGTTTTTT
>.|.|TRBJ2-5|TRBV10-3
CAISESRQETQYF
TGTGCCATCAGTGAGTCCAGGCAAGAGACCCAGTACTTC
>.|TRBD2|TRBJ2-7|TRBV2
CASKSGSSDEQYF
TGTGCCAGCAAGAGCGGGAGTAGCGACGAGCAGTACTTC
>few|.|TRBJ1-6|TRBV18
CASSQRGFNSPLHF
TGTGCCAGCTCACAAAGGGGGTTCAATTCACCCCTCCACTTT